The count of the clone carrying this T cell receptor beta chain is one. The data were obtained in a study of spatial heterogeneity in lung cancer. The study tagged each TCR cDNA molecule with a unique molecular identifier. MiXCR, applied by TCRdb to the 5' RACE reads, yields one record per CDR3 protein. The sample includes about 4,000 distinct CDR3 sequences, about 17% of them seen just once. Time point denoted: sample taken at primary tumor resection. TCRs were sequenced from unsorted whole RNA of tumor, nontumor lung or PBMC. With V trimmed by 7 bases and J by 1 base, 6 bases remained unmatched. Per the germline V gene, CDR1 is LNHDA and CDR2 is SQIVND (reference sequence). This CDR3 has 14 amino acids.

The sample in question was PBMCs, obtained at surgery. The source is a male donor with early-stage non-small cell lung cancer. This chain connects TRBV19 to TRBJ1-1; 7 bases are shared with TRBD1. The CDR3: CASTVGQRNTEAFF. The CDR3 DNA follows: TGTGCCAGTACCGTGGGACAGAGGAACACTGAAGCTTTCTTT. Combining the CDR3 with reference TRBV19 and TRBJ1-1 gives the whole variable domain DGGITQSPKYLFRKEGQNVTLSCEQNLNHDAMYWYRQDPGQGLRLIYYSQIVNDFQKGDIAEGYSVSREKKESFPLTVTSAQKNPTAFYLCASTVGQRNTEAFFGQGTRLTVV.